This T cell receptor beta chain was captured by sequencing in a study of graft-versus-host responses after intestinal transplantation. In the study overall: Anti-thymocyte globulin induction, then tacrolimus and steroids for about 3 years, went to all recipients.

Overall study results and limits: GvH clones surfaced in recipient marrow, some emerging earlier in ileum or blood.

Sequenced by immunoSEQ multiplex PCR; TCRdb stores in-frame clones only, minus some. The table shows 90,000 to 95,000 clones, with about nine tenths occurring only once. The CDR3 length is 13 residues. V was shortened by 1 base and J by 3 bases, with 6 bases between the two germline ends. Germline values: CDR1 SGHDT, CDR2 YYEEEE. A word on this clone: Its matching antigen is unknown.

This sequence was found in a human donor who received an intestinal transplant. The specimen comprised unstimulated CD8+ T cells sorted from spleen or lymph node cells, sampled before intestinal transplant. The V and J genes are TRBV5-6 and TRBJ2-3; no definite D call. CDR3 residues: CASSLRQTDTQYF. The CDR3 region has the DNA TGTGCCAGCAGCTTGAGACAAACAGATACGCAGTATTTT.